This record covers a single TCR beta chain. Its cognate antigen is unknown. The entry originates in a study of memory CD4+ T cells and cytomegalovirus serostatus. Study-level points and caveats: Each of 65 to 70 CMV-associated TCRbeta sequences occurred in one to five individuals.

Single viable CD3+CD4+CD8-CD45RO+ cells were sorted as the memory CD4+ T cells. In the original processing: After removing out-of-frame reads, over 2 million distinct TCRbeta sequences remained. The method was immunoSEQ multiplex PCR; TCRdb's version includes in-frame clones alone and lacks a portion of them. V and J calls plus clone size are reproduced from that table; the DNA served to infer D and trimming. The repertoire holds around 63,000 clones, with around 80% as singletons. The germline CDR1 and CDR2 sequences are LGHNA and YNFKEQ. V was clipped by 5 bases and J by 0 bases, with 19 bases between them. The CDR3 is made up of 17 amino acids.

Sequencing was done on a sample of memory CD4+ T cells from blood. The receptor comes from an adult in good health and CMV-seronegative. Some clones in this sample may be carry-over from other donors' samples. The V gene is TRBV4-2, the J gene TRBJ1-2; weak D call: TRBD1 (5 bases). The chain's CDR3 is CASSTKAGFSTNYGYTF. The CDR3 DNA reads TGTGCCAGCAGCACAAAAGCAGGGTTTTCAACTAACTATGGCTACACCTTC.